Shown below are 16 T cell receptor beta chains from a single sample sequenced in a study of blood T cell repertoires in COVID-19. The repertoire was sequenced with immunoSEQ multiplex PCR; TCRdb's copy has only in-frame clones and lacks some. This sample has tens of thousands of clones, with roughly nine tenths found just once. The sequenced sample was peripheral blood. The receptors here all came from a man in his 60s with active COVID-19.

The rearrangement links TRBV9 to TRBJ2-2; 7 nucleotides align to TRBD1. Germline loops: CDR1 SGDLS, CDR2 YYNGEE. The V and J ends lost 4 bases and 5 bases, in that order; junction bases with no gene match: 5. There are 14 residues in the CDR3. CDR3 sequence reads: CASSPRRGTGELFF. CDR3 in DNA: TGTGCCAGCAGCCCCCGCAGGGGGACCGGGGAGCTGTTTTTT.

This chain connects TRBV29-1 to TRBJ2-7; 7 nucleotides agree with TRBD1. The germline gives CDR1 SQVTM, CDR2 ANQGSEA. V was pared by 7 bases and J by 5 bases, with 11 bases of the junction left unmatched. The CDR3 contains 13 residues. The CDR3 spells CSASEDRSDEQYF. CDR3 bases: TGCAGCGCCTCCGAGGACAGGAGTGACGAGCAGTACTTC.

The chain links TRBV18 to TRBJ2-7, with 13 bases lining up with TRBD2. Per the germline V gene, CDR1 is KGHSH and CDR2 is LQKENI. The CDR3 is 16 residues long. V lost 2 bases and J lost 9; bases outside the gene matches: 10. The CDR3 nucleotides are TGTGCCAGCTCACCATCTTCCGGGACTAGCGGGAATGGGCAGTACTTC. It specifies CASSPSSGTSGNGQYF.

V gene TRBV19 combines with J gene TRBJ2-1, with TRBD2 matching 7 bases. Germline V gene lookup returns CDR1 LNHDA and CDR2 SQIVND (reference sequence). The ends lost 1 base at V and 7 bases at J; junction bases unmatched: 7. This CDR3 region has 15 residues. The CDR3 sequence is CASSIGAGAGNEQFF. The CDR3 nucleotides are TGTGCCAGTAGTATAGGGGCGGGAGCAGGTAATGAGCAGTTCTTC.

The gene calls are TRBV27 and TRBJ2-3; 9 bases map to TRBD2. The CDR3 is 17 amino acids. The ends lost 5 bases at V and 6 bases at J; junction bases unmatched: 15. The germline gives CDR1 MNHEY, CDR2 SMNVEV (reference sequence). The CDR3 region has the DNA TGTGCCAGCAGTCCCCTACTGGCGGGAGGGCCAGGGGATACGCAGTATTTT. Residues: CASSPLLAGGPGDTQYF.

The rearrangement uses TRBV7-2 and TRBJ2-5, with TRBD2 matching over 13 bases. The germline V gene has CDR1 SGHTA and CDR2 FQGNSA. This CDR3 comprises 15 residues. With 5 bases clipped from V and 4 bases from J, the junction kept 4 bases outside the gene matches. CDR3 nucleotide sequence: TGTGCCAGCAGCCCTCGGACTAGCGGGAGAGAGACCCAGTACTTC. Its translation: CASSPRTSGRETQYF.

This CDR3 reads CASSARQGAEAFF. CDR3 DNA sequence: TGTGCCAGCAGCGCCAGACAGGGAGCTGAAGCTTTCTTT. The chain links TRBV7-2 to TRBJ1-1; 7 bases agree with TRBD1. V lost 5 bases and J lost 6; bases outside the gene matches: 6. This CDR3 spans 13 amino acids. Germline values: CDR1 SGHTA, CDR2 FQGNSA.

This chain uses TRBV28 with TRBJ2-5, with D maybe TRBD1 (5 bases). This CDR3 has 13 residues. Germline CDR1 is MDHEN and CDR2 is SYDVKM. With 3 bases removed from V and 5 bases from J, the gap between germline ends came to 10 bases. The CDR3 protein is CASSFGATETQYF. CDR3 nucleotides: TGTGCCAGCAGTTTTGGGGCAACGGAGACCCAGTACTTC. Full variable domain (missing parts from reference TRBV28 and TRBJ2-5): DVKVTQSSRYLVKRTGEKVFLECVQDMDHENMFWYRQDPGLGLRLIYFSYDVKMKEKGDIPEGYSVSREKKERFSLILESASTNQTSMYLCASSFGATETQYFGPGTRLLVL.

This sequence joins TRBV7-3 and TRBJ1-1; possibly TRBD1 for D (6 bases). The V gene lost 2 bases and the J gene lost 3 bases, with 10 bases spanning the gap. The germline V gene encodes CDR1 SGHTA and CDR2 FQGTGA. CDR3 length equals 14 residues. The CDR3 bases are TGTGCCAGCAGCTTAGACAGGTACCACACTGAAGCTTTCTTT. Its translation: CASSLDRYHTEAFF. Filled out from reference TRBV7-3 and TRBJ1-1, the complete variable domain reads GAGVSQTPSNKVTEKGKYVELRCDPISGHTALYWYRQSLGQGPEFLIYFQGTGAADDSGLPNDRFFAVRPEGSVSTLKIQRTERGDSAVYLCASSLDRYHTEAFFGQGTRLTVV.

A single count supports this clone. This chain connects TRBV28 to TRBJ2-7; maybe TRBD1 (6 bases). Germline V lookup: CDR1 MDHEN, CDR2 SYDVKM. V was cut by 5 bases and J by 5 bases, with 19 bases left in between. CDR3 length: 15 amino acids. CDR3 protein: CASSPSPGHGDEQYF. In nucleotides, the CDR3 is TGTGCCAGCAGTCCATCCCCGGGACATGGAGACGAGCAGTACTTC.

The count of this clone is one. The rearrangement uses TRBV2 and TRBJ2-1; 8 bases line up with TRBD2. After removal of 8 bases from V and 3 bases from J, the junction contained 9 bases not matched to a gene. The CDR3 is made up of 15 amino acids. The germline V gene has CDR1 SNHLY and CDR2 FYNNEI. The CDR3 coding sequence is TGTGCCAGCGATATGGGACTAGGGGTCTACAATGAGCAGTTCTTC. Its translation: CASDMGLGVYNEQFF.

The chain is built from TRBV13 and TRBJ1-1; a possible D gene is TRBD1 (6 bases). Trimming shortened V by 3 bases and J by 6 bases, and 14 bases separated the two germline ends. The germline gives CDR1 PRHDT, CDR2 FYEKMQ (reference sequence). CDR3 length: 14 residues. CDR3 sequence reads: CASSLGGPGPEAFF. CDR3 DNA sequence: TGTGCCAGCAGCTTGGGGGGGCCAGGGCCTGAAGCTTTCTTT. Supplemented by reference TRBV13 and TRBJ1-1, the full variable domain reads AAGVIQSPRHLIKEKRETATLKCYPIPRHDTVYWYQQGPGQDPQFLISFYEKMQSDKGSIPDRFSAQQFSDYHSELNMSSLELGDSALYFCASSLGGPGPEAFFGQGTRLTVV.

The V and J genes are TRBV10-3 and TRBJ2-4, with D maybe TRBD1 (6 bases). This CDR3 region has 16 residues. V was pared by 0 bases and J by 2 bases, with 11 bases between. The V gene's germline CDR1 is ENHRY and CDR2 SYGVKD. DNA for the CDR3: TGTGCCATCAGTGAGTCGACTACAGGGACCAAAAACATTCAGTACTTC. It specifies CAISESTTGTKNIQYF.

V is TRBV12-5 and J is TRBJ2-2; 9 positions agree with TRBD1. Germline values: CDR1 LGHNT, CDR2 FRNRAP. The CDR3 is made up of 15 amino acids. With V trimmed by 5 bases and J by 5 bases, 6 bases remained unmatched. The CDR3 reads CASGAGQGNTGELFF. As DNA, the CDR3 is TGTGCTAGTGGTGCGGGACAGGGAAATACCGGGGAGCTGTTTTTT. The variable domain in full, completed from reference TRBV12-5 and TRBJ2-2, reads DARVTQTPRHKVTEMGQEVTMRCQPILGHNTVFWYRQTMMQGLELLAYFRNRAPLDDSGMPKDRFSAEMPDATLATLKIQPSEPRDSAVYFCASGAGQGNTGELFFGEGSRLTVL.

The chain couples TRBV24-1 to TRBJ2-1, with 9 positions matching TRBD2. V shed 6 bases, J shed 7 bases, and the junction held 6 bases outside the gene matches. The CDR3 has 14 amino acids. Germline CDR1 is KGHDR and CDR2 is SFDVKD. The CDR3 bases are TGTGCCACCAGTCCGGGACTAGCTCTGAATGAGCAGTTCTTC. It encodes CATSPGLALNEQFF.

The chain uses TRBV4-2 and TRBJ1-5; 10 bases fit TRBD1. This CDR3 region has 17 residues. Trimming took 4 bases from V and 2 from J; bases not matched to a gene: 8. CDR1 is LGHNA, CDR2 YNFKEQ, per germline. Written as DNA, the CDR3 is TGTGCCAGCAGCCGGGACAGGGGCCTTGGGGGCAATCAGCCCCAGCATTTT. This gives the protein CASSRDRGLGGNQPQHF.